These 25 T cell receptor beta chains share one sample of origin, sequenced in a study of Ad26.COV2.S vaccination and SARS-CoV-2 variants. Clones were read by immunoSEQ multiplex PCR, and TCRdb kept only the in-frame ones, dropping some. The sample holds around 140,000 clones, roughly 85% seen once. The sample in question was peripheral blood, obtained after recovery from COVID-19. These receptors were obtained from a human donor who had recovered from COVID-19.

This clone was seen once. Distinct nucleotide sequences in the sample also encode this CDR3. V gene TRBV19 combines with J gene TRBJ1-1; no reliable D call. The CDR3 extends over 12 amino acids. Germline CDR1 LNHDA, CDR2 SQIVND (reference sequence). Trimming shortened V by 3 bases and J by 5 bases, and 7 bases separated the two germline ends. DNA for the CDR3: TGTGCCAGTAGTATGGGGAATACTGAAGCTTTCTTT. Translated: CASSMGNTEAFF.

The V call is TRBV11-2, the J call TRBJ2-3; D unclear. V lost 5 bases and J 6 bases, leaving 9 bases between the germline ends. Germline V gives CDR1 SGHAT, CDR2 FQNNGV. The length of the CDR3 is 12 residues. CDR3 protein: CASSPYTDTQYF. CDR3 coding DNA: TGTGCCAGCAGCCCCTACACTGATACGCAGTATTTT. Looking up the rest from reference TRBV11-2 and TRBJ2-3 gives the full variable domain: EAGVAQSPRYKIIEKRQSVAFWCNPISGHATLYWYQQILGQGPKLLIQFQNNGVVDDSQLPKDRFSAERLKGVDSTLKIQPAKLEDSAVYLCASSPYTDTQYFGPGTRLTVL.

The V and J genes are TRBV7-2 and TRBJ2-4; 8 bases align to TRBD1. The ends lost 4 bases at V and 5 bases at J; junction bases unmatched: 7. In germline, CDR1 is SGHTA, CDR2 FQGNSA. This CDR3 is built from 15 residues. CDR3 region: CASSSMGQAQNIQYF. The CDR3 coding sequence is TGTGCCAGCAGCTCCATGGGACAGGCTCAAAACATTCAGTACTTC.

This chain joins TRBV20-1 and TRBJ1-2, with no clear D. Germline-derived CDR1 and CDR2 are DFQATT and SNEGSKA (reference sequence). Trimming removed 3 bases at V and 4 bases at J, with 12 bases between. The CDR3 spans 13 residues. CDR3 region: CSASAGVTYGYTF. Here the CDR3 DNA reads TGCAGTGCTAGTGCCGGGGTAACCTATGGCTACACCTTC.

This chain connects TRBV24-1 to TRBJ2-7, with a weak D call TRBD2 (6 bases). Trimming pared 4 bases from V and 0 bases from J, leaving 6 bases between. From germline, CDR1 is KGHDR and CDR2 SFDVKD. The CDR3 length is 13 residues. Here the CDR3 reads CATSERGSYEQYF. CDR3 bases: TGTGCCACCAGTGAGCGGGGCTCCTACGAGCAGTACTTC.

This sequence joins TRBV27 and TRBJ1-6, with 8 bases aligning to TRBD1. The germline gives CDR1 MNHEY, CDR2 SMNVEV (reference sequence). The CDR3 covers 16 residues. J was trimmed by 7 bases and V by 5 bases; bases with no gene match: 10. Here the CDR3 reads CASSPAGQAGNSPLHF. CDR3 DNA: TGTGCCAGCAGTCCCGCGGGACAGGCAGGCAATTCACCCCTCCACTTT.

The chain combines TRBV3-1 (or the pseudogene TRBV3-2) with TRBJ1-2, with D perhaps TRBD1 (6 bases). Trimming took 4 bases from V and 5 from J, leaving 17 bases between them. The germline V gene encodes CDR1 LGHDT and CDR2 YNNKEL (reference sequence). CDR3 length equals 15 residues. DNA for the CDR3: TGTGCCAGCAGCCGACCGGCAGGGGCGGTGTATGGCTACACCTTC. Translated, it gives CASSRPAGAVYGYTF.

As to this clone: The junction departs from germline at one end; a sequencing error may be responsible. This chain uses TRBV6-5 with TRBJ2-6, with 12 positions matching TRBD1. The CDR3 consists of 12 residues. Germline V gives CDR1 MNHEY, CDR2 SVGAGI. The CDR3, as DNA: TGTGCCAGCTACCCGGGACAGGGGGCATGGGCTTTC. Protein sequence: CASYPGQGAWAF.

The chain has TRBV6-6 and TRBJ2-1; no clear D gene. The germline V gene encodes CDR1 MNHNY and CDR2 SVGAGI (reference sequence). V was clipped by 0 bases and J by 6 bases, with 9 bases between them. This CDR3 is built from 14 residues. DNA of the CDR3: TGTGCCAGCAGTTACTCGTCTAGTCTCAATGAGCAGTTCTTC. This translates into CASSYSSSLNEQFF.

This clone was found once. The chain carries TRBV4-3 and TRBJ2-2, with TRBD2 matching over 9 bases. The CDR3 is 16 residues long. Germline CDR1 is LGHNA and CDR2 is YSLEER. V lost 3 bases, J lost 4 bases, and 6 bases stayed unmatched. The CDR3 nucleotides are TGCGCCAGCAGCCAGCGTGCGGGGGGGACCACCGGGGAGCTGTTTTTT. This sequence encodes CASSQRAGGTTGELFF.

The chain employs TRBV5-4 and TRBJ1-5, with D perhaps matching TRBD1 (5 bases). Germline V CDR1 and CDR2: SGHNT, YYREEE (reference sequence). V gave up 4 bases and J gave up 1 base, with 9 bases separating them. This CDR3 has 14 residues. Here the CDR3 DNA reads TGTGCCAGCAGCCACCGGGACAGCAATCAGCCCCAGCATTTT. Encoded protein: CASSHRDSNQPQHF.

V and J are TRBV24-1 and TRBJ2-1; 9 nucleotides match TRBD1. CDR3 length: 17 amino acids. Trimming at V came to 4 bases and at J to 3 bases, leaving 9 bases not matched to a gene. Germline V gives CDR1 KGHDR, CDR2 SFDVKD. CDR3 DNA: TGTGCCACCAGTGAGCCACCCGGGACAGGGATCTACAATGAGCAGTTCTTC. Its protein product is CATSEPPGTGIYNEQFF.

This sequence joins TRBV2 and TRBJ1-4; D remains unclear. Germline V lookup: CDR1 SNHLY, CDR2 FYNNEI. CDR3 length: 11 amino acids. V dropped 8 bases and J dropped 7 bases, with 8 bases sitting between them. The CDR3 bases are TGTGCCAGCGGTAGGGCTGAAAAACTGTTTTTT. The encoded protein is CASGRAEKLFF.

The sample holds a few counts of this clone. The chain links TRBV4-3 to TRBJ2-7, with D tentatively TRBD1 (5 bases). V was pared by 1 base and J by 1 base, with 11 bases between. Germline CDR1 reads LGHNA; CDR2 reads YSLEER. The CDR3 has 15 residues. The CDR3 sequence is CASSQGQGLSYEQYF. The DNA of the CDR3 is TGCGCCAGCAGCCAAGGGCAGGGCCTATCCTACGAGCAGTACTTC.

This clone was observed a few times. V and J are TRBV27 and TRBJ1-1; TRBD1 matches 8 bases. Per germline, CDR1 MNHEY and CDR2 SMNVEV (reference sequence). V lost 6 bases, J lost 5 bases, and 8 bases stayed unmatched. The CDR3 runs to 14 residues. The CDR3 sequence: CASRRQGMGTEAFF. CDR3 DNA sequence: TGTGCCAGCAGGAGACAGGGGATGGGAACTGAAGCTTTCTTT.

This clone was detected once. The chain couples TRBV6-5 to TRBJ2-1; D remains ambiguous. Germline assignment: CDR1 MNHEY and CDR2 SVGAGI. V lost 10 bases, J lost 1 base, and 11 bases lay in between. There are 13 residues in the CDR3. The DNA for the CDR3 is TGTGCCACCAAGGTCCCTTCCTACAATGAGCAGTTCTTC. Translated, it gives CATKVPSYNEQFF.

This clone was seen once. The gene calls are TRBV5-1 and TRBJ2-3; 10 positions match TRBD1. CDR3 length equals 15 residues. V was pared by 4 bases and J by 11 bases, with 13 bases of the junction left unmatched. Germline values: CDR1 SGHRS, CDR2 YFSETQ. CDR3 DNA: TGCGCCAGCAGCCAAGGACAGGGGGGTTCGTTAGGGCAGTATTTT. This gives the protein CASSQGQGGSLGQYF.

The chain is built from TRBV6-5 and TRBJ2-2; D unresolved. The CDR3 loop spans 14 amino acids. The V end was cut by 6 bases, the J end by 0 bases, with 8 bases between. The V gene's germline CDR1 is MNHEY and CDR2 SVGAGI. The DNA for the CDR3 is TGTGCCAGCAGCTATAACCCGAACACCGGGGAGCTGTTTTTT. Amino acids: CASSYNPNTGELFF.

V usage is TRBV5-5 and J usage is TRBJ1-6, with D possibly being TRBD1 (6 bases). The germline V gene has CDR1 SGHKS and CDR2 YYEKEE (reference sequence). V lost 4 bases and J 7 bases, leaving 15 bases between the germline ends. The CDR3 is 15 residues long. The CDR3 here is CASSRRQEGNSPLHF. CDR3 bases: TGTGCCAGCAGCAGACGACAGGAAGGGAATTCACCCCTCCACTTT.

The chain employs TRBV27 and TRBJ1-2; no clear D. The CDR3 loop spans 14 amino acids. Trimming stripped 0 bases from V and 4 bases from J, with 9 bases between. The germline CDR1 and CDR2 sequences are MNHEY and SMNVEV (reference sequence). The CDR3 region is CASSLSAGIYGYTF. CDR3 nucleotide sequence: TGTGCCAGCAGTTTATCCGCCGGAATCTATGGCTACACCTTC.

CDR3 protein: CASRTGTGLNIQYF. DNA for the CDR3: TGTGCCAGCAGAACCGGGACAGGGTTAAACATTCAGTACTTC. J is TRBJ2-4 and V is TRBV6-5, with TRBD1 identical over 9 bases. This CDR3 is built from 14 residues. Germline-derived CDR1 and CDR2 are MNHEY and SVGAGI. V dropped 6 bases and J dropped 6; count of bases not matched to a gene: 6.

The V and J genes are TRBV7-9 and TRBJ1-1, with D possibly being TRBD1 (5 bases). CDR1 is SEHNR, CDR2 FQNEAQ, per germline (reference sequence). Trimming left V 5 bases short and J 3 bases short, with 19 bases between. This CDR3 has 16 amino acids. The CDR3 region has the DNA TGTGCCAGCAGCCCCATAGGGGTTCGGGAGGACACTGAAGCTTTCTTT. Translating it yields CASSPIGVREDTEAFF.

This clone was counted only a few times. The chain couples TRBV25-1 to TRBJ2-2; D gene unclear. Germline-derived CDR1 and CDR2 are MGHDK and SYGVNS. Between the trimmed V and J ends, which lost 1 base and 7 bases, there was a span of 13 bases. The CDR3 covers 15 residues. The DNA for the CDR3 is TGTGCCAGCAGTGAATCCCCACACCTGTTCGGGGAGCTGTTTTTT. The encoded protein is CASSESPHLFGELFF.

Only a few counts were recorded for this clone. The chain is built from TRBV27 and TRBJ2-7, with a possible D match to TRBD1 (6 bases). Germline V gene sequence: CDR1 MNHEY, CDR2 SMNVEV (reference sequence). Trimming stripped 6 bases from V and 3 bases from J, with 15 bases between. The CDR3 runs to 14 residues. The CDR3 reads CASRVGRGNYEQYF. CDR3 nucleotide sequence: TGTGCCAGCAGGGTGGGCAGGGGAAACTACGAGCAGTACTTC.

DNA of the CDR3: TGTGCCTGTTATAGCGGGGCTAAAAACATTCAGTACTTC. Its protein product is CACYSGAKNIQYF. The chain links TRBV30 to TRBJ2-4; TRBD2 matches at 8 bases. CDR1 is GTSNPN, CDR2 SVGIG, per germline (reference sequence). The CDR3 is made up of 13 amino acids. The junction had 5 bases not matched to a gene; V was cut back by 6 bases and J by 4 bases.